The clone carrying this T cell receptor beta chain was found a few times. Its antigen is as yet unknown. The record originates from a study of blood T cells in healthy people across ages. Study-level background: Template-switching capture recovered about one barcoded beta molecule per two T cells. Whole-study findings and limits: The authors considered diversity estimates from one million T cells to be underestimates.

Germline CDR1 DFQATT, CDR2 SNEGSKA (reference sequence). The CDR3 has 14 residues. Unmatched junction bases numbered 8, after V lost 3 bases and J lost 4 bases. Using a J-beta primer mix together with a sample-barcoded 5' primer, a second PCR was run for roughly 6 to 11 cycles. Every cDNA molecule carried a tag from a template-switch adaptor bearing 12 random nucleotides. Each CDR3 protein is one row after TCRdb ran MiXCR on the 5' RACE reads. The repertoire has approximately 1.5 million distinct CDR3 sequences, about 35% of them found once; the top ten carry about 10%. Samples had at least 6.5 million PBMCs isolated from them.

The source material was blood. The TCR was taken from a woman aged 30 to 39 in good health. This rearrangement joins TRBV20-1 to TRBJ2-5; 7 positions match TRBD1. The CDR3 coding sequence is TGCAGTGCTAGGCCCGGGACAGAGGTAGAGACCCAGTACTTC. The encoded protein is CSARPGTEVETQYF.